The 21 T cell receptor beta chains listed next were all sequenced from one sample in a study of OX40 agonist ivuxolimab in advanced cancers. Clones were read by immunoSEQ multiplex PCR, and TCRdb kept only the in-frame ones, dropping some. In the table there are 45,000 to 50,000 clones, approximately 79% of which are singletons. This material consisted of CD4+ or CD8+ T cells sorted from blood, taken in a trial of the OX40 agonist ivuxolimab. These receptors were taken from an adult with an advanced solid tumor such as melanoma, head and neck, liver or kidney cancer.

The J gene is TRBJ2-7, the V gene TRBV6-4, with a weak D call TRBD1 (5 bases). Per germline, CDR1 MRHNA and CDR2 SNTAGT. This CDR3 region has 15 residues. V lost 7 bases and J lost 3, with 19 bases in between. The CDR3 DNA follows: TGTGCCAGCAACACAGGAATTTGGTTCCACTACGAGCAGTACTTC. Residues: CASNTGIWFHYEQYF.

The chain combines TRBV9 with TRBJ2-4; the match to TRBD1 covers 9 bases. The V and J ends lost 5 bases and 7 bases, in that order; junction bases with no gene match: 4. This CDR3 has 13 residues. Germline V gene lookup returns CDR1 SGDLS and CDR2 YYNGEE. The CDR3 spells CASRGTGSNIQYF. The CDR3 region has the DNA TGTGCCAGCAGGGGGACAGGGTCGAACATTCAGTACTTC.

The CDR3 spells CAWSDIQRRNQPQHF. For the CDR3, the DNA is TGTGCCTGGAGTGACATACAGCGTCGGAATCAGCCCCAGCATTTT. This sequence joins TRBV30 and TRBJ1-5; D unresolved. V lost 1 base and J lost 4, with 14 bases in between. CDR1 is GTSNPN, CDR2 SVGIG, per germline (reference sequence). The CDR3 sequence is 15 residues long.

V usage is TRBV19 and J usage is TRBJ2-7, with 10 nucleotides matching TRBD1. The CDR3 sequence is 14 residues long. CDR1 is LNHDA and CDR2 is SQIVND in the germline V gene (reference sequence). Trimming removed 5 bases from V and 7 bases from J; junction bases left unmatched: 8. The CDR3 bases are TGTGCCAGTAGTGCCCGACAGGGGGCAAGGGAGCAGTACTTC. It yields the protein CASSARQGAREQYF.

This chain uses TRBV19 with TRBJ2-7, with a possible D match to TRBD1 (5 bases). Between the trimmed V and J ends, which lost 0 bases and 5 bases, there was a span of 8 bases. The CDR3 length is 13 residues. Germline-derived CDR1 and CDR2 are LNHDA and SQIVND (reference sequence). The CDR3, as DNA: TGTGCCAGTAGTATAGATTCAGGGCACGAGCAGTACTTC. Its translation is CASSIDSGHEQYF.

V is TRBV7-9 and J is TRBJ2-5, with 7 bases fitting TRBD1. The DNA end favors TRBJ2-7, so the J call may be wrong. Germline assignment: CDR1 SEHNR and CDR2 FQNEAQ (reference sequence). This CDR3 region has 16 residues. CDR3 DNA: TGTGCCAGCAGCTTAGCGTCCCGGACAGGTTCCTACGAGCAGTACTTC. Its translation: CASSLASRTGSYEQYF.

Note on this clone: Additional DNA sequences in this sample encode the identical CDR3. The chain couples TRBV11-3 to TRBJ1-1; D remains ambiguous. In germline, CDR1 is SGHNT, CDR2 YENEEA. V lost 2 bases and J 1 base, leaving 5 bases between the germline ends. The CDR3 spans 13 residues. CDR3 loop: CASSLRQNTEAFF. The CDR3 DNA sequence: TGTGCCAGCAGCTTACGACAGAACACTGAAGCTTTCTTT. The full variable domain, with the rest looked up from reference TRBV11-3 and TRBJ1-1, is EAGVVQSPRYKIIEKKQPVAFWCNPISGHNTLYWYLQNLGQGPELLIRYENEEAVDDSQLPKDRFSAERLKGVDSTLKIQPAELGDSAVYLCASSLRQNTEAFFGQGTRLTVV.

This chain links TRBV7-2 with TRBJ1-3; D is perhaps TRBD1 (5 bases). This CDR3 comprises 15 residues. The V end lost 3 bases, the J end lost 1 base, and 10 bases lay between the germline ends. Germline CDR1 SGHTA, CDR2 FQGNSA. Here the CDR3 reads CASSLYRGSGNTIYF. Written as DNA, the CDR3 is TGTGCCAGCAGCTTGTATCGGGGGTCTGGAAACACCATATATTTT.

This rearrangement joins TRBV10-3 to TRBJ2-5, with D possibly called TRBD1 or TRBD2 (5 bases each). V gave up 3 bases and J gave up 5 bases, with 16 bases separating them. This CDR3 spans 15 amino acids. Germline loops: CDR1 ENHRY, CDR2 SYGVKD. The CDR3 DNA is TGTGCCATCAGTGACCTTGGGGGTAGCAAGGAGACCCAGTACTTC. Translating it yields CAISDLGGSKETQYF.

The chain joins TRBV5-1 to TRBJ2-3; TRBD1 might be the D (6 bases). Trimming left V 3 bases short and J 5 bases short, with 19 bases between. The CDR3 has 16 amino acids. Germline loops: CDR1 SGHRS, CDR2 YFSETQ. The CDR3 sequence: CASSSTGTGLGDTQYF. The DNA for the CDR3 is TGCGCCAGCAGCTCGACCGGCACAGGGTTAGGAGATACGCAGTATTTT.

The chain employs TRBV6-1 and TRBJ2-7; D remains unclear. The CDR3 sequence is 11 residues long. Germline CDR1 is MNHNS and CDR2 is SASEGT. V dropped 8 bases and J dropped 2 bases, with 7 bases sitting between them. The CDR3 reads CASCATYEQYF. In nucleotides, the CDR3 is TGTGCCAGCTGTGCTACCTACGAGCAGTACTTC.

The chain employs TRBV2 and TRBJ1-1, with D possibly being TRBD1 (6 bases). The germline CDR1 and CDR2 sequences are SNHLY and FYNNEI. V was trimmed by 6 bases and J by 5 bases, leaving 16 bases between them. The CDR3 sequence is 14 residues long. The CDR3 DNA follows: TGTGCCAGCAGCCTTAGGGACATGAGTACTGAAGCTTTCTTT. It translates to CASSLRDMSTEAFF.

The gene calls are TRBV19 and TRBJ1-1, with D perhaps TRBD1 (5 bases). The CDR3 contains 12 residues. CDR1 and CDR2 from the germline V gene are LNHDA and SQIVND (reference sequence). The germline V and J ends were trimmed by 6 bases and 4 bases, with 9 bases remaining between them. The CDR3 loop reads CASRPQGTEAFF. CDR3 in DNA: TGTGCCAGTAGACCCCAGGGCACTGAAGCTTTCTTT.

Here the CDR3 reads CASSPGAGVYGYTF. CDR3 coding DNA: TGTGCCAGCAGCCCTGGGGCAGGGGTCTATGGCTACACCTTC. The chain is built from TRBV27 and TRBJ1-2, with D perhaps matching TRBD1 (6 bases). CDR3 length equals 14 residues. Germline CDR1 is MNHEY and CDR2 is SMNVEV (reference sequence). V lost 6 bases to trimming and J lost 4 bases, with 15 bases between them.

This chain joins TRBV5-5 and TRBJ1-1; D is ambiguous. The CDR3 has 13 amino acids. V was shortened by 2 bases and J by 3 bases, with 8 bases between the two germline ends. The germline V gene encodes CDR1 SGHKS and CDR2 YYEKEE (reference sequence). CDR3 DNA: TGTGCCAGCAGCTTAGCCACGGACACTGAAGCTTTCTTT. Its protein is CASSLATDTEAFF.

The V call is TRBV7-6, the J call TRBJ1-4, with 10 bases that match TRBD1. The CDR3 consists of 14 residues. J was trimmed by 7 bases and V by 5 bases; bases with no gene match: 4. Looked up from germline, CDR1 is SGHVS and CDR2 is FNYEAQ. The CDR3 nucleotides read TGTGCCAGCAGCACAGGACAGGGGGGTGAAAAACTGTTTTTT. Translated: CASSTGQGGEKLFF.

This chain joins TRBV7-9 and TRBJ2-2; D not resolved. Germline loops: CDR1 SEHNR, CDR2 FQNEAQ (reference sequence). V was trimmed by 3 bases and J by 5 bases, leaving 7 bases between them. CDR3 length equals 13 residues. CDR3: CASSFTVTGELFF. The CDR3 region has the DNA TGTGCCAGCAGCTTTACAGTGACCGGGGAGCTGTTTTTT.

The chain carries TRBV5-6 and TRBJ2-2, with D perhaps TRBD2 (5 bases). CDR3 length equals 11 residues. Trimming stripped 7 bases from V and 6 bases from J, with 7 bases between. In germline, CDR1 is SGHDT, CDR2 YYEEEE. The CDR3 DNA reads TGTGCCAGCGAGGGAGCCGGGGAGCTGTTTTTT. It codes for CASEGAGELFF. The full variable domain, its missing parts supplied by reference TRBV5-6 and TRBJ2-2, is DAGVTQSPTHLIKTRGQQVTLRCSPKSGHDTVSWYQQALGQGPQFIFQYYEEEERQRGNFPDRFSGHQFPNYSSELNVNALLLGDSALYLCASEGAGELFFGEGSRLTVL.

As regards this clone: The junction departs from germline at one end; a sequencing error may be responsible. V and J are TRBV13 and TRBJ2-1; 11 positions match TRBD2. The germline CDR1 and CDR2 sequences are PRHDT and FYEKMQ (reference sequence). The CDR3 sequence is 14 residues long. The CDR3 DNA follows: TGTGCCAGCAGCCCAGTGGCTAGCGGGAGGATCGTAATCTTC. As protein: CASSPVASGRIVIF.

The rearrangement uses TRBV5-1 and TRBJ2-5; TRBD2 aligns across 11 bases. Germline CDR1 is SGHRS and CDR2 is YFSETQ. Trimming took 3 bases from V and 7 from J; bases not matched to a gene: 11. This CDR3 is 16 amino acids long. The CDR3 DNA reads TGCGCCAGCAGCTCCGGGACTAGCGGCCCCAGGAGGACCCAGTACTTC. Residues: CASSSGTSGPRRTQYF.

This clone was observed a handful of times. The rearrangement joins TRBV14 to TRBJ2-3, with D possibly TRBD2 on 5 matching bases. The CDR3 spans 16 residues. Germline values: CDR1 SGHDN, CDR2 FVKESK. Trimming removed 0 bases at V and 1 base at J, with 11 bases between. CDR3 sequence (DNA): TGTGCCAGCAGCCAAGATCAAGGACTGCGCACAGATACGCAGTATTTT. Translated, it gives CASSQDQGLRTDTQYF.